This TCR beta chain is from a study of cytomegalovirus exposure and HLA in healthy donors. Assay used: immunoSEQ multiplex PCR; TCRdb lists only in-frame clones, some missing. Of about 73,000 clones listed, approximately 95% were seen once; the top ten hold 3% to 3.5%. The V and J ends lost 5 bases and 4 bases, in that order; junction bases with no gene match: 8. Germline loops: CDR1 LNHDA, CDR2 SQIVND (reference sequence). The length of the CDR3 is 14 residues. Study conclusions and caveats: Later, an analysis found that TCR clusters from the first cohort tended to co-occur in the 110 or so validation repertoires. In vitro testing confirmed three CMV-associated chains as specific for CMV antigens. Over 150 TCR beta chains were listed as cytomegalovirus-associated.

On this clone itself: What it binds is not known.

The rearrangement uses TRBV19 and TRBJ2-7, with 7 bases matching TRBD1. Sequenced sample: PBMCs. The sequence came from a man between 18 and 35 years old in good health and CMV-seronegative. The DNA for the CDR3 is TGTGCCAGTAGTCCCCGGACAGGCCGGTACGAGCAGTACTTC. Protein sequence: CASSPRTGRYEQYF.